The next 5 T cell receptor beta chains were all read from a single sample in a study of identifying expanded T cells in peripheral blood. Measured with immunoSEQ multiplex PCR; TCRdb has only the in-frame clones, and not every one. The repertoire has fewer than 110,000 clones, around 90% of them found once; the top ten carry about 18%. Material for sequencing was blood. These receptors were taken from a person aged 18 to 70 in good health.

The chain couples TRBV7-8 to TRBJ1-1; 9 nucleotides agree with TRBD1. This CDR3 region has 16 residues. The germline gives CDR1 SGHVS, CDR2 FQNEAQ. V dropped 4 bases and J dropped 3; count of bases not matched to a gene: 9. The CDR3 loop is CASSSRPRDRDTEAFF. The CDR3 nucleotides read TGTGCCAGCAGCTCACGACCACGGGACAGGGACACTGAAGCTTTCTTT.

The chain uses TRBV2 and TRBJ1-4; D call uncertain. This CDR3 has 13 residues. Trimming removed 3 bases at V and 4 bases at J, with 6 bases between. Per germline, CDR1 SNHLY and CDR2 FYNNEI. CDR3 DNA sequence: TGTGCCAGCAGTGACGGCTATAATGAAAAACTGTTTTTT. Protein sequence: CASSDGYNEKLFF.

A few counts support this clone. At the DNA level, this CDR3 is encoded by other sequences in the same sample as well. This chain connects TRBV7-2 to TRBJ2-5; 10 bases fit TRBD2. Germline V lookup: CDR1 SGHTA, CDR2 FQGNSA. With 3 bases clipped from V and 2 bases from J, the junction kept 3 bases outside the gene matches. This CDR3 is 15 amino acids long. CDR3 DNA: TGTGCCAGCAGCTTCCAGCGGGGGGGTCAAGAGACCCAGTACTTC. This codes for CASSFQRGGQETQYF. Looking up the rest from reference TRBV7-2 and TRBJ2-5 gives the full variable domain: GAGVSQSPSNKVTEKGKDVELRCDPISGHTALYWYRQSLGQGLEFLIYFQGNSAPDKSGLPSDRFSAERTGGSVSTLTIQRTQQEDSAVYLCASSFQRGGQETQYFGPGTRLLVL.

V usage is TRBV2 and J usage is TRBJ1-5; the D gene is possibly TRBD1 (5 bases). Germline assignment: CDR1 SNHLY and CDR2 FYNNEI. V was cut by 2 bases and J by 1 base, with 12 bases left in between. This CDR3 has 16 residues. CDR3 loop: CASSEFGGASNQPQHF. CDR3 DNA sequence: TGTGCCAGCAGTGAATTCGGGGGAGCGAGCAATCAGCCCCAGCATTTT.

This chain links TRBV7-2 with TRBJ2-3; 8 positions agree with TRBD2. Losses at the gene ends were 6 bases for V and 2 bases for J; bases not matched to a gene: 7. CDR1 and CDR2 (germline): SGHTA, FQGNSA. This CDR3 has 15 residues. The CDR3 here is CASSPQRGFTDTQYF. CDR3 bases: TGTGCCAGCAGTCCTCAGCGGGGGTTCACAGATACGCAGTATTTT.